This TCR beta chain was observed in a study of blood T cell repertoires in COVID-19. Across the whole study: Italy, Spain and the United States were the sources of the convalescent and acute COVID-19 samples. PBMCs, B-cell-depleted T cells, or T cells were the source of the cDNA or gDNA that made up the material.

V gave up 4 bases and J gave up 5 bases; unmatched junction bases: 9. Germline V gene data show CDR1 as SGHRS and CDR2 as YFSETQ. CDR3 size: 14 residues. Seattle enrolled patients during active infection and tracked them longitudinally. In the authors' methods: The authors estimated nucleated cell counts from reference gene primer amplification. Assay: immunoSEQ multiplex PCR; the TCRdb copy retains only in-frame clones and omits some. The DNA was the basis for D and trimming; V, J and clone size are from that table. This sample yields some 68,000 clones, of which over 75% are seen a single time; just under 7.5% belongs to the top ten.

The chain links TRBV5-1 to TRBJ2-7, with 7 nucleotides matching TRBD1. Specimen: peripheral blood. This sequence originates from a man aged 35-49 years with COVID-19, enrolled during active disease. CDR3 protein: CASSRPDRADEQYF. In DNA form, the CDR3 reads TGCGCCAGCAGCCGCCCAGACAGGGCCGACGAGCAGTACTTC.